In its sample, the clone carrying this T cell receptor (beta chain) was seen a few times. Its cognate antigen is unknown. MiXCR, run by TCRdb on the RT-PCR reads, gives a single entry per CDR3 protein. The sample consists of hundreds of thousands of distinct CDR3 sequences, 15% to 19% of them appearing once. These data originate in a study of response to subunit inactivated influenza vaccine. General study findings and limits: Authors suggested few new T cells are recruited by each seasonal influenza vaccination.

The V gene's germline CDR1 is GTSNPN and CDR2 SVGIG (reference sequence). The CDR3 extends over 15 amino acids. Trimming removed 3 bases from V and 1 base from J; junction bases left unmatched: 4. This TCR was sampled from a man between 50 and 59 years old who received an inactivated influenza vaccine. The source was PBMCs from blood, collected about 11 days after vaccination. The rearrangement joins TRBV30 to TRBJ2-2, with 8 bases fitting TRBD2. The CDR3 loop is CAWSSGTRNTGELFF. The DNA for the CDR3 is TGTGCCTGGAGCTCCGGGACTAGGAACACCGGGGAGCTGTTTTTT.